Listed below are T cell receptor beta chains from one sample, sequenced in a study of cytomegalovirus exposure and HLA in healthy donors. Produced via immunoSEQ multiplex PCR; TCRdb's table is partial and in-frame only. The sample yields around 170,000 clones, around 75% seen once. The sample consisted of PBMCs. Every receptor here comes from a man aged 35 to 55 in good health and CMV-seropositive. CDR3s include the opening cysteine and the closing phenylalanine or tryptophan. The D gene is left open where the match is weak. Only some rows state a clone size, as once, few, many or a class for expanded clones.

.	TRBV10-3	TRBJ2-1	TRBD2	CAISEPGLAGGVAYNEQFF	TGTGCCATCAGTGAGCCCGGACTAGCGGGGGGGGTGGCCTACAATGAGCAGTTCTTC
once	TRBV7-9	TRBJ2-3	.	CASSFESGADTQYF	TGTGCCAGCAGCTTTGAGTCGGGGGCAGATACGCAGTATTTT
.	TRBV7-9	TRBJ2-3	.	CASRKETGTQYF	TGTGCCAGCAGGAAAGAAACGGGTACGCAGTATTTT
.	TRBV30	TRBJ1-5	TRBD1	CAWTTGGRQPQHF	TGTGCCTGGACCACAGGGGGGAGGCAGCCCCAGCATTTT
.	TRBV9	TRBJ2-7	.	CASSVGTQPGYEQYF	TGTGCCAGCAGCGTGGGGACACAACCTGGGTACGAGCAGTACTTC
.	TRBV5-1	TRBJ2-5	TRBD2	CASSPTSGGGRETQYF	TGCGCCAGCAGCCCAACTAGCGGGGGAGGTCGGGAGACCCAGTACTTC
.	TRBV6-5	TRBJ2-7	.	CASSYSNSYEQYF	TGTGCCAGCAGTTACTCGAACAGCTACGAGCAGTACTTC
few	TRBV10-1	TRBJ1-2	.	CASSENRNYGYTF	TGCGCCAGCAGTGAGAACAGAAACTATGGCTACACCTTC
.	TRBV5-1	TRBJ2-7	TRBD1	CASSLTGTGVHEQYF	TGCGCCAGCAGCTTAACCGGGACAGGGGTCCACGAGCAGTACTTC
few	TRBV7-2	TRBJ2-3	.	CASSPGSTDTQYF	TGTGCCAGCAGCCCGGGTAGCACAGATACGCAGTATTTT
few	TRBV19	TRBJ1-5	.	CASSPLSGFGRQPQHF	TGTGCCAGTAGTCCCTTATCAGGGTTCGGCCGCCAGCCCCAGCATTTT
.	TRBV6-1	TRBJ2-3	TRBD2	CASSGLMSGADTQYF	TGTGCCAGCAGTGGGCTTATGAGCGGGGCTGATACGCAGTATTTT
once	TRBV30	TRBJ1-5	.	CAWSVLVGDNQPQHF	TGTGCCTGGAGTGTACTGGTAGGGGACAATCAGCCCCAGCATTTT
.	TRBV7-8	TRBJ2-5	TRBD1	CASSPTPPGTGSQETQYF	TGTGCCAGCAGCCCGACACCCCCCGGGACAGGGTCCCAAGAGACCCAGTACTTC
.	TRBV5-1	TRBJ2-7	TRBD1	CATRTGGDSYEQYF	TGCGCCACCCGGACAGGAGGCGACTCCTACGAGCAGTACTTC
.	TRBV5-8	TRBJ1-5	TRBD1	CASSLNRGNSNQPQHF	TGTGCCAGCAGCTTGAACAGGGGAAATAGCAATCAGCCCCAGCATTTT
once	TRBV6-6	TRBJ2-2	.	CASSYFGEYTGELFF	TGTGCCAGCAGTTACTTCGGAGAGTACACCGGGGAGCTGTTTTTT
.	TRBV11-2	TRBJ2-5	.	CASSSVGGPGTQYF	TGTGCCAGCAGCTCTGTGGGCGGGCCGGGTACCCAGTACTTC
.	TRBV21-1	TRBJ2-5	.	CASSTDRAQQETQYF	TGTGCCAGCAGTACGGACAGGGCGCAGCAAGAGACCCAGTACTTC
.	TRBV9	TRBJ1-2	TRBD1	CASSVGQDRAGYGYTF	TGTGCCAGCAGCGTAGGGCAGGACAGGGCTGGCTATGGCTACACCTTC
few	TRBV5-4	TRBJ2-1	TRBD2	CASSPPAAGGHNEQFF	TGTGCCAGCAGCCCCCCCGCGGCGGGGGGGCACAATGAGCAGTTCTTC
few	TRBV7-6	TRBJ2-3	TRBD1	CASSPTGGSTDTQYF	TGTGCCAGCAGCCCGACAGGGGGCAGCACAGATACGCAGTATTTT
few	TRBV7-2	TRBJ2-7	.	CASSPRRDRHSYEQYF	TGTGCCAGCAGCCCCCGGCGGGATAGACACTCCTACGAGCAGTACTTC
.	TRBV18	TRBJ2-2	.	CASSPAEVTGELFF	TGTGCCAGCTCACCAGCGGAGGTCACCGGGGAGCTGTTTTTT
once	TRBV7-8	TRBJ2-7	TRBD1	CASSSRTGDYEQYF	TGTGCCAGCAGCTCCCGGACAGGAGACTACGAGCAGTACTTC
.	TRBV2	TRBJ2-7	TRBD1	CASSLDGTGLDEQYF	TGTGCCAGCAGCTTAGACGGGACAGGGCTTGACGAGCAGTACTTC
.	TRBV7-9	TRBJ2-3	TRBD2	CASSWKRGAPSTDTQYF	TGTGCCAGCAGCTGGAAGCGGGGGGCCCCTAGCACAGATACGCAGTATTTT
.	TRBV5-1	TRBJ1-4	.	CASSLLHGVRDEKLFF	TGCGCCAGCAGCTTACTTCACGGGGTGAGGGATGAAAAACTGTTTTTT
.	TRBV30	TRBJ1-2	.	CAWRPDRVDYGYTF	TGTGCCTGGAGACCCGACCGGGTGGACTATGGCTACACCTTC
.	TRBV19	TRBJ1-5	.	CASKDRNQPQHF	TGTGCCAGTAAGGACAGAAATCAGCCCCAGCATTTT
once	TRBV11-2	TRBJ1-4	TRBD1	CASSPTGGIREKLFF	TGTGCCAGCAGCCCAACAGGGGGCATTAGGGAAAAACTGTTTTTT
.	TRBV19	TRBJ1-6	.	CASSILGAGSDSPLHF	TGTGCCAGTAGTATACTGGGGGCCGGTTCTGATTCACCCCTCCACTTT
.	TRBV30	TRBJ2-3	TRBD2	CAWMGGNTQYF	TGTGCCTGGATGGGGGGGAATACGCAGTATTTT
.	TRBV7-2	TRBJ1-2	.	CASSFGRLQGANDGYTF	TGTGCCAGCAGCTTCGGAAGACTTCAAGGGGCCAATGATGGCTACACCTTC
once	TRBV28	TRBJ1-2	.	CASSLGAGRQANYGYTF	TGTGCCAGCAGTTTAGGGGCAGGCCGGCAAGCTAACTATGGCTACACCTTC
.	TRBV11-2	TRBJ2-3	.	CASNPLWAPDTQYF	TGTGCCAGCAACCCTCTCTGGGCCCCAGATACGCAGTATTTT
.	TRBV4-3	TRBJ2-7	.	CASSQVPISSYEQYF	TGCGCCAGCAGCCAAGTCCCGATCAGCTCCTACGAGCAGTACTTC
few	TRBV5-6	TRBJ1-2	.	CASSPRLQSYGYTF	TGTGCCAGCAGCCCTCGTTTACAGTCCTATGGCTACACCTTC
once	TRBV7-2	TRBJ1-1	.	CASRPETGLMNTEAFF	TGTGCCAGCAGGCCCGAGACAGGACTCATGAACACTGAAGCTTTCTTT
.	TRBV29-1	TRBJ2-7	TRBD1	CSVETPGQTYEQYF	TGCAGCGTTGAAACTCCGGGACAGACATACGAGCAGTACTTC
.	TRBV2	TRBJ2-1	.	CASINDRGGNEQFF	TGTGCCAGCATTAACGACAGAGGCGGCAATGAGCAGTTCTTC
.	TRBV2	TRBJ1-5	.	CASRNRQTAESPQHF	TGTGCCAGCAGAAACAGACAGACGGCGGAGTCGCCCCAGCATTTT
once	TRBV18	TRBJ2-5	.	CASSPPPRQETQYF	TGTGCCAGCTCACCACCTCCCAGGCAAGAGACCCAGTACTTC
.	TRBV4-2	TRBJ2-2	.	CASSQGLSANTGELFF	TGTGCCAGCAGCCAAGGACTTAGCGCGAACACCGGGGAGCTGTTTTTT
.	TRBV18	TRBJ2-1	TRBD2	CASSLSGTSGGNEQFF	TGTGCCAGCTCACTTTCCGGGACTAGCGGGGGGAATGAGCAGTTCTTC
.	TRBV2	TRBJ2-7	.	CASAATNYEQYF	TGTGCCAGCGCCGCTACGAACTACGAGCAGTACTTC
.	TRBV4-3	TRBJ2-3	TRBD1	CASSQFTGGRPDTQYF	TGCGCCAGCAGCCAATTCACAGGGGGTCGCCCAGATACGCAGTATTTT
.	TRBV27	TRBJ2-7	.	CASRQDRFSYEQYF	TGTGCCAGCAGACAAGACAGATTCTCCTACGAGCAGTACTTC
.	TRBV5-4	TRBJ2-7	TRBD1	CASSSRQGDHEQYF	TGTGCCAGCAGCTCCAGACAGGGCGACCACGAGCAGTACTTC
.	TRBV6-6	TRBJ1-5	.	CASSEAGRGQPQHF	TGTGCCAGCAGTGAGGCGGGCCGTGGGCAGCCCCAGCATTTT
.	TRBV9	TRBJ2-6	TRBD2	CASSLPGGGSSGANVLTF	TGTGCCAGCAGCCTCCCGGGAGGGGGGAGCTCTGGGGCCAACGTCCTGACTTTC
.	TRBV18	TRBJ2-7	TRBD2	CASLQAGGHYEQYF	TGTGCCAGCTTACAAGCGGGGGGGCACTACGAGCAGTACTTC
.	TRBV2	TRBJ2-7	.	CASSGGGPHEQYF	TGTGCCAGCAGTGGGGGGGGGCCCCACGAGCAGTACTTC
.	TRBV6-6	TRBJ2-1	TRBD2	CASSYSPGGYNEQFF	TGTGCCAGCAGTTACTCTCCGGGGGGCTACAATGAGCAGTTCTTC
.	TRBV5-4	TRBJ2-5	TRBD2	CASSREGLAGWETQYF	TGTGCCAGCAGCCGGGAGGGGCTAGCGGGGTGGGAGACCCAGTACTTC